This T cell receptor beta chain was recovered during a study of blood T cell repertoires in COVID-19. Assay used: immunoSEQ multiplex PCR; TCRdb lists only in-frame clones, some missing. The sample consists of about 300,000 clones, 90% of them appearing once. This CDR3 region has 15 residues. Germline trimming cut 0 bases from V and 4 bases from J; bases unmatched to any gene: 3. Germline-derived CDR1 and CDR2 are MRHNA and SNTAGT. Sequencing used peripheral blood. The rearrangement joins TRBV6-4 to TRBJ2-3, with 8 bases identical to TRBD1. The receptor was isolated from a woman younger than 45 with COVID-19, enrolled during active disease. The CDR3 region is CASSDSTGAPDTQYF. CDR3 sequence (DNA): TGTGCCAGCAGTGACTCGACAGGGGCCCCAGATACGCAGTATTTT.